The clone carrying this TCR beta chain appeared a few times. As yet, its antigen is unknown. It was by quantitative 5'-RACE with molecular barcodes that TCR beta libraries were made. TCRdb reanalysed the 5' RACE reads using MiXCR and keeps one entry per CDR3 protein. This sample yields just under 550,000 distinct CDR3 sequences, of which 10% to 15% are seen a single time; nearly 7% belongs to the top ten. The CDR3 contains 14 residues. Germline V gene data show CDR1 as DFQATT and CDR2 as SNEGSKA (reference sequence). Trimming removed 5 bases from V and 6 bases from J, with 16 bases in between. This sample stems from a study of CD8 T cells in ankylosing spondylitis. Findings of the study overall: Seven to nine highly homologous variants formed a TCR beta motif that appeared characteristic of ankylosing spondylitis blood. Disease-linked clones were reportedly significantly enriched in matched ankylosing spondylitis synovial fluid.

This clonotype was obtained from a male donor with ankylosing spondylitis. Sequencing input: blood, either unsorted or a sorted T cell fraction (not recorded which). The genes are TRBV20-1 and TRBJ1-4; D is unclear. The DNA of the CDR3 is TGCAGTGCTCCCGTCCGGGGATTCGATGAAAAACTGTTTTTT. It yields the protein CSAPVRGFDEKLFF.